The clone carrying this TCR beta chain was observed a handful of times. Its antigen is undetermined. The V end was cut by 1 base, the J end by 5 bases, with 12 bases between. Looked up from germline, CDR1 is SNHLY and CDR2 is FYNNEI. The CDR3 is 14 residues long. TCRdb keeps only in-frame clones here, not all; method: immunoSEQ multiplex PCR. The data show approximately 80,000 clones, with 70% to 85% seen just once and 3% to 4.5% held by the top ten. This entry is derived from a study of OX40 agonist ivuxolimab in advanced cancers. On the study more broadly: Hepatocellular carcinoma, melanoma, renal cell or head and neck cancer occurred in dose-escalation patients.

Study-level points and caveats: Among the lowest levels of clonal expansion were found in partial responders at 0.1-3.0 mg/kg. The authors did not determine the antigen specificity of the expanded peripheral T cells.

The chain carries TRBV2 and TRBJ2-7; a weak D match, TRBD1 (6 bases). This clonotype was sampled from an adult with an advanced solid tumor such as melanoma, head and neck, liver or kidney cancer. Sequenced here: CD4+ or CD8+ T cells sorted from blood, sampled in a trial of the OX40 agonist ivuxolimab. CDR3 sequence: CASSEGQGSDEQYF. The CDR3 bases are TGTGCCAGCAGTGAAGGGCAGGGGAGCGACGAGCAGTACTTC.